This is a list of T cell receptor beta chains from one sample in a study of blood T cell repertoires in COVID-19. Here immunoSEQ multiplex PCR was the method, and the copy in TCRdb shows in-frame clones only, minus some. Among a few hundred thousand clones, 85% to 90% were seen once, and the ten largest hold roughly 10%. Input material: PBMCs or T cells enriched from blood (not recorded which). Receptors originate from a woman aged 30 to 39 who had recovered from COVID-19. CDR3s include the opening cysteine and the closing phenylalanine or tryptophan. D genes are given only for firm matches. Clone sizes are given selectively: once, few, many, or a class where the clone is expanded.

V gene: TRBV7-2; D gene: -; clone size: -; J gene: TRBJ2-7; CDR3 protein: CASSLDGAGWNEQYF; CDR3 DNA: TGTGCCAGCAGCTTAGATGGGGCAGGGTGGAACGAGCAGTACTTC
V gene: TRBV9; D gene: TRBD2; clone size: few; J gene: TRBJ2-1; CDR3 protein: CASSVSGRIYEQFF; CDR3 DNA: TGTGCCAGCAGCGTTTCCGGGAGGATATATGAGCAGTTCTTC
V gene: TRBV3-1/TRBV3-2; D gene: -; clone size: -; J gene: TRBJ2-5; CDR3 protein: CASSVSAGWGETQYF; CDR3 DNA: TGTGCCAGCAGCGTATCTGCGGGATGGGGGGAGACCCAGTACTTC
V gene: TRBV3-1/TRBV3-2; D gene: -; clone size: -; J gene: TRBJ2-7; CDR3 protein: CASSQADGGHYEQYF; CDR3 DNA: TGTGCCAGCAGCCAGGCTGATGGCGGGCACTACGAGCAGTACTTC
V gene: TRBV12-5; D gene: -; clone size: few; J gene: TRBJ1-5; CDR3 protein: CASGSHNWTENKRSNQPQHF; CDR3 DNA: TGTGCTAGTGGTTCCCATAATTGGACAGAGAACAAAAGGAGCAATCAGCCCCAGCATTTT
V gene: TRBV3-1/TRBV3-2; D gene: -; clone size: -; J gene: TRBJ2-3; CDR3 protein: CASSQVYQLTDTQYF; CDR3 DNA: TGTGCCAGCAGCCAAGTCTACCAACTCACAGATACGCAGTATTTT
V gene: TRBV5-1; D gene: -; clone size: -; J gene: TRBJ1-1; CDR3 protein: CASRSGISMNTEAFF; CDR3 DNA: TGCGCCAGCAGATCAGGGATTTCAATGAACACTGAAGCTTTCTTT
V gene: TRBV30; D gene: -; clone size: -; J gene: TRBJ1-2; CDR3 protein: CAWIDSLGQDYGYTF; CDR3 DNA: TGTGCCTGGATTGATTCCCTGGGCCAAGATTATGGCTACACCTTC
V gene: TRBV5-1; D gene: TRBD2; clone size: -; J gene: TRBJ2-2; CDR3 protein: CASSFPTSGRTLYTGELFF; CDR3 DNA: TGCGCCAGCAGTTTTCCGACTAGCGGGAGGACCTTGTACACCGGGGAGCTGTTTTTT
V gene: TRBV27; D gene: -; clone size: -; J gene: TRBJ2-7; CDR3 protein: CASKWGDSISYEQYF; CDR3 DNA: TGTGCCAGCAAATGGGGGGACAGCATCTCCTACGAGCAGTACTTC
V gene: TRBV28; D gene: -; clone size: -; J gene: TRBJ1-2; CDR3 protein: CASSTSVLGYTF; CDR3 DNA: TGTGCCAGCTCCACGTCGGTATTGGGCTACACCTTC
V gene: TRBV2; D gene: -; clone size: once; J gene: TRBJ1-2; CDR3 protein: CASSGQNYGYTF; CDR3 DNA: TGTGCCAGCAGTGGACAGAACTATGGCTACACCTTC
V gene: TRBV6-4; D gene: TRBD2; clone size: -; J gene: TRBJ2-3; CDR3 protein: CASSFSGRDADTQYF; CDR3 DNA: TGTGCCAGCAGCTTTAGCGGGAGGGACGCAGATACGCAGTATTTT
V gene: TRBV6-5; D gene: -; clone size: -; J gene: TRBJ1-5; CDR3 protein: CASSPWADSNQPQHF; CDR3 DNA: TGTGCCAGCAGTCCCTGGGCCGATAGCAATCAGCCCCAGCATTTT
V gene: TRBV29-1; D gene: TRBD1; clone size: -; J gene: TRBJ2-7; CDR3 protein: CSVSHLPGQRTYEQYF; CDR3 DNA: TGCAGCGTCTCTCATCTTCCGGGACAGCGAACCTACGAGCAGTACTTC
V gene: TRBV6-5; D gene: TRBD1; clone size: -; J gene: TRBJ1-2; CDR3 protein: CASRTGTGYGYTF; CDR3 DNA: TGTGCCAGCAGAACCGGGACAGGCTATGGCTACACCTTC
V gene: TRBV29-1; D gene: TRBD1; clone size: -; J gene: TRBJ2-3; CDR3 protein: CSAGTGTDTQYF; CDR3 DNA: TGCAGCGCTGGGACAGGCACAGATACGCAGTATTTT
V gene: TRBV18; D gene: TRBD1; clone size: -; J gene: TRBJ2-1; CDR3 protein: CASSPPNRGDEQFF; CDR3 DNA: TGTGCCAGCTCACCACCGAACAGGGGCGATGAGCAGTTCTTC
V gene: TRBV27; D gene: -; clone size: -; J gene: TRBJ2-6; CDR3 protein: CASNVRAGANVLTF; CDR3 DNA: TGTGCCAGCAACGTACGGGCTGGGGCCAACGTCCTGACTTTC
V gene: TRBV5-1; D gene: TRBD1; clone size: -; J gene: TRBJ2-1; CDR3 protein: CASSRVGQGARNEQFF; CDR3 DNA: TGCGCCAGCAGCAGGGTGGGACAGGGGGCGAGGAATGAGCAGTTCTTC
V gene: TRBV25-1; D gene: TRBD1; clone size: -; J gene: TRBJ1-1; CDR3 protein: CASSDRTGVDGTEAFF; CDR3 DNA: TGTGCCAGCAGTGATAGGACAGGGGTAGATGGCACTGAAGCTTTCTTT
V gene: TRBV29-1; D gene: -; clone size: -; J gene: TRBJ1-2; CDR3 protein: CSVGGHYGYTF; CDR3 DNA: TGCAGCGTCGGGGGTCACTATGGCTACACCTTC